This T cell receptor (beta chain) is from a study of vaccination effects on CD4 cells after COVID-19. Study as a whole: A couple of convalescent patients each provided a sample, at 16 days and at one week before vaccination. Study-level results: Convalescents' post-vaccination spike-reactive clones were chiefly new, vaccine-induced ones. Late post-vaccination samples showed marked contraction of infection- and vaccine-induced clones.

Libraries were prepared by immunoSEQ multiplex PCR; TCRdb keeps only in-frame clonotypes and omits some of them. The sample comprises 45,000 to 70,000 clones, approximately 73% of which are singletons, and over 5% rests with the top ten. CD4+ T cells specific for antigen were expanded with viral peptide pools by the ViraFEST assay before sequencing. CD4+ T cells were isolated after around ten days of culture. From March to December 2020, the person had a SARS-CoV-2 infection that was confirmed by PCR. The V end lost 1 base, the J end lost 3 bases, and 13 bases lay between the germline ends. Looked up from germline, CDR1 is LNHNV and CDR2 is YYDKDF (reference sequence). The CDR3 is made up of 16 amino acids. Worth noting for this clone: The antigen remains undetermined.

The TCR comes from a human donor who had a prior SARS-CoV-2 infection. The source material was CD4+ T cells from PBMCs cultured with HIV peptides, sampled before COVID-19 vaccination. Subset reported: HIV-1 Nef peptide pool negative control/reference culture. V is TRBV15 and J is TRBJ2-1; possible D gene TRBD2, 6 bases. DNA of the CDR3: TGTGCCACCAGCAGAGTACGCGGGGCCGTCTACAATGAGCAGTTCTTC. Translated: CATSRVRGAVYNEQFF.